These 23 T cell receptor beta chains originate from one sample sequenced in a study of control samples from healthy donors and cancer patients. Profiling relied on immunoSEQ multiplex PCR, and the TCRdb table lists in-frame clones only, not all of them. The sample has roughly 80,000 clones; around nine tenths are singletons. Sequenced sample: blood. The origin of the receptors is a woman between 45 and 60 years old in good health.

J is TRBJ1-5 and V is TRBV20-1; a possible D gene is TRBD1 (5 bases). The CDR3 consists of 13 residues. The V end lost 3 bases, the J end lost 5 bases, and 11 bases lay between the germline ends. CDR1 DFQATT and CDR2 SNEGSKA come from the germline V gene (reference sequence). The CDR3 sequence: CSASNQGYQPQHF. CDR3 DNA: TGCAGTGCTAGTAACCAGGGCTATCAGCCCCAGCATTTT.

With respect to this clone: Other DNA variants within this sample encode the same CDR3. The CDR3 DNA sequence: TGTGCCAGCAGCCAATCCGTGAACACTGAAGCTTTCTTT. It translates to CASSQSVNTEAFF. V gene TRBV3-1 (or the pseudogene TRBV3-2) combines with J gene TRBJ1-1; D is unresolved. In germline, CDR1 is LGHDT, CDR2 YNNKEL (reference sequence). The V gene lost 2 bases and the J gene lost 0 bases, with 4 bases spanning the gap. The CDR3 sequence is 13 residues long.

The chain carries TRBV29-1 and TRBJ2-6, with 7 bases that match TRBD1. J gave up 0 bases and V 6 bases, and 11 bases lay outside the gene matches. CDR1 is SQVTM, CDR2 ANQGSEA, per germline. The length of the CDR3 is 17 residues. The CDR3, as DNA: TGCAGCGTCCAAACAGGGGCCTTACACTCTGGGGCCAACGTCCTGACTTTC. Its translation: CSVQTGALHSGANVLTF.

The chain carries TRBV19 and TRBJ1-3; D is uncertain. In germline, CDR1 is LNHDA, CDR2 SQIVND (reference sequence). The CDR3 runs 16 residues. V lost 1 base and J lost 1, with 11 bases in between. CDR3 residues: CASSIVEWESGNTIYF. As DNA, the CDR3 is TGTGCCAGTAGTATAGTGGAGTGGGAATCTGGAAACACCATATATTTT.

The rearrangement uses TRBV25-1 and TRBJ1-2; D uncertain. The germline gives CDR1 MGHDK, CDR2 SYGVNS. The CDR3 loop spans 13 amino acids. Deletions cut 6 bases from V and 1 base from J, with 9 bases between. In DNA form, the CDR3 reads TGTGCCAGCAGCTCGGCCGGTAACTATGGCTACACCTTC. This translates into CASSSAGNYGYTF.

This chain joins TRBV5-1 and TRBJ2-3, with D maybe TRBD2 (6 bases). Germline assignment: CDR1 SGHRS and CDR2 YFSETQ. The V end was cut by 3 bases, the J end by 4 bases, with 12 bases between. The length of the CDR3 is 14 residues. The CDR3 sequence is CASSSSSGADTQYF. Here the CDR3 DNA reads TGCGCCAGCAGCTCTTCTTCGGGGGCAGATACGCAGTATTTT.

J is TRBJ1-3 and V is TRBV9, with no clear D. The V gene lost 4 bases and the J gene lost 7 bases, with 18 bases spanning the gap. The CDR3 extends over 15 amino acids. CDR1 SGDLS and CDR2 YYNGEE come from the germline V gene. The CDR3 reads CASSPTVTGINTIYF. The CDR3 DNA reads as TGTGCCAGCAGCCCCACCGTTACGGGGATTAACACCATATATTTT.

The V and J genes are TRBV6-1 and TRBJ1-1; D unclear. The CDR3 spans 15 residues. V was cut by 1 base and J by 0 bases, with 9 bases left in between. Germline V CDR1 and CDR2: MNHNS, SASEGT. CDR3 region: CASSEDQKMNTEAFF. The CDR3 coding sequence is TGTGCCAGCAGTGAAGATCAGAAAATGAACACTGAAGCTTTCTTT.

The V call is TRBV4-2, the J call TRBJ1-1; weak D call: TRBD1 (5 bases). V gave up 8 bases and J gave up 0 bases, with 10 bases separating them. This CDR3 has 13 amino acids. The germline CDR1 and CDR2 sequences are LGHNA and YNFKEQ. CDR3 residues: CASGDGLNTEAFF. The CDR3 nucleotides read TGTGCCAGCGGGGACGGTTTGAACACTGAAGCTTTCTTT.

This clone was seen only a few times. The chain carries TRBV6-5 and TRBJ2-1; D is perhaps TRBD1 or TRBD2 (5 bases each). Trimming took off 8 bases at V and 5 bases at J, with 13 bases between the two ends. The CDR3 has 13 amino acids. Germline CDR1 is MNHEY and CDR2 is SVGAGI. CDR3 in DNA: TGTGCCAGCGGTTCCGGGGCAAACAATGAGCAGTTCTTC. It is translated as CASGSGANNEQFF.

The chain recombines TRBV7-9 with TRBJ1-2; a weak D match, TRBD1 (5 bases). The CDR3 is 12 amino acids. Germline CDR1 SEHNR, CDR2 FQNEAQ (reference sequence). Between the trimmed V and J ends, which lost 5 bases and 9 bases, there was a span of 13 bases. This CDR3 is CASSLTGASYTF. The CDR3, as DNA: TGTGCCAGCAGCCTTACCGGGGCAAGCTACACCTTC. Full variable domain (rest looked up from reference TRBV7-9 and TRBJ1-2): DTGVSQNPRHKITKRGQNVTFRCDPISEHNRLYWYRQTLGQGPEFLTYFQNEAQLEKSRLLSDRFSAERPKGSFSTLEIQRTEQGDSAMYLCASSLTGASYTFGSGTRLTVV.

V usage is TRBV6-5 and J usage is TRBJ2-2, with D uncertain. This CDR3 contains 14 residues. Trimming shortened V by 4 bases and J by 8 bases, and 14 bases separated the two germline ends. CDR1 and CDR2 (germline): MNHEY, SVGAGI. In DNA, the CDR3 is TGTGCCAGCAGTTTTACAAGTTTAGCAGGGGAGCTGTTTTTT. It encodes CASSFTSLAGELFF.

The chain employs TRBV30 and TRBJ1-2; D is unresolved. There are 13 residues in the CDR3. Germline-derived CDR1 and CDR2 are GTSNPN and SVGIG (reference sequence). Trimming pared 2 bases from V and 4 bases from J, leaving 11 bases between. In nucleotides, the CDR3 is TGTGCCTGGAGTCAAGGGATCTCCTATGGCTACACCTTC. It codes for CAWSQGISYGYTF.

This clone was seen more than once but under ten times. The chain has TRBV10-3 and TRBJ2-7; weak D call: TRBD1 (5 bases). From germline, CDR1 is ENHRY and CDR2 SYGVKD. The CDR3 has 13 residues. V dropped 4 bases and J dropped 5 bases, with 12 bases sitting between them. CDR3: CAISVVAGHEQYF. The CDR3 DNA is TGTGCCATCAGTGTAGTGGCAGGGCACGAGCAGTACTTC.

The chain employs TRBV28 and TRBJ1-3, with 8 bases aligning to TRBD1. V was pared by 9 bases and J by 3 bases, with 4 bases of the junction left unmatched. Germline V lookup: CDR1 MDHEN, CDR2 SYDVKM. This CDR3 contains 13 residues. The CDR3 bases are TGTGCCAGTAAACAGGGGGGTGGAAACACCATATATTTT. The encoded protein is CASKQGGGNTIYF.

The chain is built from TRBV2 and TRBJ1-2, with 8 positions matching TRBD1. In germline, CDR1 is SNHLY, CDR2 FYNNEI. This CDR3 region has 15 residues. J was trimmed by 1 base and V by 1 base; bases with no gene match: 2. CDR3 coding DNA: TGTGCCAGCAGTGAAGGGACAGGGATTAACTATGGCTACACCTTC. It translates to CASSEGTGINYGYTF.

Here the CDR3 reads CASSFERVRDEQFF. The CDR3 DNA reads TGCGCCAGCAGCTTCGAGCGGGTTAGGGATGAGCAGTTCTTC. The genes are TRBV5-1 and TRBJ2-1; D may be TRBD2 (6 bases). Germline CDR1 and CDR2: SGHRS and YFSETQ. CDR3 length equals 14 residues. Trimming took 2 bases from V and 8 from J, leaving 14 bases between them.

The gene calls are TRBV3-1 (or the pseudogene TRBV3-2) and TRBJ2-3; no definite D call. The germline V gene encodes CDR1 LGHDT and CDR2 YNNKEL (reference sequence). This CDR3 has 13 amino acids. V gave up 3 bases and J gave up 6 bases, with 10 bases separating them. The CDR3: CASSQTVWDTQYF. The CDR3 bases are TGTGCCAGCAGCCAGACCGTCTGGGATACGCAGTATTTT.

The rearrangement joins TRBV12-3 or TRBV12-4 to TRBJ1-2; D not certain. Trimming shortened V by 6 bases and J by 4 bases, and 12 bases separated the two germline ends. The CDR3 spans 13 residues. CDR3 DNA sequence: TGTGCCAGCAGGAACTGGGCCGTCTATGGCTACACCTTC. Translated: CASRNWAVYGYTF.

The J gene is TRBJ1-2, the V gene TRBV29-1; D might be TRBD1 (5 bases). Germline V gives CDR1 SQVTM, CDR2 ANQGSEA. V shed 4 bases and J shed 6 bases, with 9 bases lying between them. The CDR3 sequence is 11 residues long. The CDR3 DNA sequence: TGCAGCGTTGGGGGGGAGAATGGCTACACCTTC. It encodes CSVGGENGYTF.

The CDR3: CASSQSFWQVMNREIRGGELFF. In DNA form, the CDR3 reads TGTGCCAGCAGCCAATCGTTTTGGCAGGTAATGAATCGTGAAATAAGAGGCGGGGAGCTGTTTTTT. V and J are TRBV3-1 (or the pseudogene TRBV3-2) and TRBJ2-2; no reliable D call. CDR3 length: 22 amino acids. V gave up 2 bases and J gave up 7 bases, with 35 bases separating them. Germline V gives CDR1 LGHDT, CDR2 YNNKEL (reference sequence).

V and J are TRBV5-8 and TRBJ2-1; 8 bases agree with TRBD1. The CDR3 consists of 17 residues. V lost 2 bases and J lost 5; bases outside the gene matches: 12. The germline CDR1 and CDR2 sequences are SGHTS and YDEGEE. The CDR3 DNA is TGTGCCAGCAGCTTCCCGGGACAGGCAAGCATTAACAATGAGCAGTTCTTC. Translated, it gives CASSFPGQASINNEQFF.

Concerning this clone: At the DNA level, this CDR3 is encoded by other sequences in the same sample as well. The rearrangement uses TRBV6-5 and TRBJ1-1, with TRBD1 matching over 8 bases. The CDR3 sequence is 12 residues long. V was clipped by 9 bases and J by 1 base; unmatched bases: 1. In germline, CDR1 is MNHEY, CDR2 SVGAGI. The CDR3 DNA follows: TGTGCCAGTGGACAGGGGAACACTGAAGCTTTCTTT. Translation gives CASGQGNTEAFF.